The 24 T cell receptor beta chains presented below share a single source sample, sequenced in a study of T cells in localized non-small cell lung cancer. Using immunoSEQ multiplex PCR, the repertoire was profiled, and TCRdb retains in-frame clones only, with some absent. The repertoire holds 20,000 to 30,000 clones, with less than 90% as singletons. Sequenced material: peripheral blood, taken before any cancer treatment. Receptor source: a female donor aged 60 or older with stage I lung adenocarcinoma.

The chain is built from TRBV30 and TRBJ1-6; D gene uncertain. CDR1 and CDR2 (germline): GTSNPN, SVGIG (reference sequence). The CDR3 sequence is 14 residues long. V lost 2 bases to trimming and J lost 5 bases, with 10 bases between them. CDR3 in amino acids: CAWSRTSDNSPLHF. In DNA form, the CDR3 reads TGTGCCTGGAGTCGGACGTCCGATAATTCACCCCTCCACTTT. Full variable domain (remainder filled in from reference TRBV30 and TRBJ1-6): SQTIHQWPATLVQPVGSPLSLECTVEGTSNPNLYWYRQAAGRGLQLLFYSVGIGQISSEVPQNLSASRPQDRQFILSSKKLLLSDSGFYLCAWSRTSDNSPLHFGNGTRLTVT.

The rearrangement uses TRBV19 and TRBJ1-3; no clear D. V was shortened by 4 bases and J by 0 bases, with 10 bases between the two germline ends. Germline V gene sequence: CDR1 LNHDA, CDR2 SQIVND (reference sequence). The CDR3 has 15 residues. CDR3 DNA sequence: TGTGCCAGTAGTACCCAACTTTACTCTGGAAACACCATATATTTT. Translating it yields CASSTQLYSGNTIYF.

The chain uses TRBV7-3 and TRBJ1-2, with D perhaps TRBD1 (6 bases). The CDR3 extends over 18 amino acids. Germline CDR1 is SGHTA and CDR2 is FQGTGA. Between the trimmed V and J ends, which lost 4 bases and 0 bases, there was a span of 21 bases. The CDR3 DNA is TGTGCCAGCAGCTCCCGGCTCATCAGGGGAACGGCTAACTATGGCTACACCTTC. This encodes CASSSRLIRGTANYGYTF.

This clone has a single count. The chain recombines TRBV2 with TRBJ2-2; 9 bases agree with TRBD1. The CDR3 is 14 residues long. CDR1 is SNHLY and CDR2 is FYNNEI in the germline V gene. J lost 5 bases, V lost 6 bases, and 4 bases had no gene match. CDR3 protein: CASRGTGRTGELFF. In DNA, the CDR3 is TGTGCCAGCAGGGGGACAGGGAGAACCGGGGAGCTGTTTTTT. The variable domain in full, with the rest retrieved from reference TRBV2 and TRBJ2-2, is EPEVTQTPSHQVTQMGQEVILRCVPISNHLYFYWYRQILGQKVEFLVSFYNNEISEKSEIFDDQFSVERPDGSNFTLKIRSTKLEDSAMYFCASRGTGRTGELFFGEGSRLTVL.

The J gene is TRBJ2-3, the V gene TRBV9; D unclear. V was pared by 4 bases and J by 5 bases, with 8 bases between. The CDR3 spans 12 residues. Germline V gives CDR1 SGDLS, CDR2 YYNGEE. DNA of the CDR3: TGTGCCAGCAGCCCCCAAGGAGATACGCAGTATTTT. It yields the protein CASSPQGDTQYF.

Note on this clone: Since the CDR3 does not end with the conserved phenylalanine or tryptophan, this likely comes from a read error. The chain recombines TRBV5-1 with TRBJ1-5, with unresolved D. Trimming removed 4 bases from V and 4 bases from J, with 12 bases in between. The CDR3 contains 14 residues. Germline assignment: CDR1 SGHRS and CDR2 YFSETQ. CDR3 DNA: TGCGCCAGCAGCCCGGACGGTTTAAATCAGCCCCAGCATCTT. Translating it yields CASSPDGLNQPQHL.

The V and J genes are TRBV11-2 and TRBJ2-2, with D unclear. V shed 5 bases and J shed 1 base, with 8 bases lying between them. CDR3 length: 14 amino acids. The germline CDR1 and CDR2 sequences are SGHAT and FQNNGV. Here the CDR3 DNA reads TGTGCCAGCAGCCCCCGGATGAACACCGGGGAGCTGTTTTTT. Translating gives CASSPRMNTGELFF.

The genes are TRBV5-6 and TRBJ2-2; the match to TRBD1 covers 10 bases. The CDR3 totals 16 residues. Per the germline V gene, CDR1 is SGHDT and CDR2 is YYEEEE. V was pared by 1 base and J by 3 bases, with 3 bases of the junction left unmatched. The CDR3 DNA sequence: TGTGCCAGCAGCTTGAGGGACAGGGGCGACACCGGGGAGCTGTTTTTT. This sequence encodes CASSLRDRGDTGELFF.

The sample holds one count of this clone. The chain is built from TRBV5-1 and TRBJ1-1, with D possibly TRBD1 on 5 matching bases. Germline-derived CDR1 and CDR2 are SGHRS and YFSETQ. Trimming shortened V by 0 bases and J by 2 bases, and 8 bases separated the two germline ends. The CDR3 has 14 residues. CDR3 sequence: CASSLGQTNTEAFF. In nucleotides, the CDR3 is TGCGCCAGCAGCTTGGGACAGACTAACACTGAAGCTTTCTTT.

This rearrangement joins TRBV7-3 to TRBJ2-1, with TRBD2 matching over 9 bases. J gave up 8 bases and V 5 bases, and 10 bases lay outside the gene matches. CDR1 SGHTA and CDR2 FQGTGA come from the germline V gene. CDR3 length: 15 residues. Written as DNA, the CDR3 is TGTGCCAGCAGCCTTAGCGGGAGTATAAGTGATGAGCAGTTCTTC. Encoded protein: CASSLSGSISDEQFF. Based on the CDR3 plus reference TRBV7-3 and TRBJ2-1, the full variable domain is GAGVSQTPSNKVTEKGKYVELRCDPISGHTALYWYRQSLGQGPEFLIYFQGTGAADDSGLPNDRFFAVRPEGSVSTLKIQRTERGDSAVYLCASSLSGSISDEQFFGPGTRLTVL.

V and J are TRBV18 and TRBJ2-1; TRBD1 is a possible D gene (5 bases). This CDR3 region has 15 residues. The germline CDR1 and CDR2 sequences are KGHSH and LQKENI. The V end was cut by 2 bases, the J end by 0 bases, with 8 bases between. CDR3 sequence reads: CASSPGAPSYNEQFF. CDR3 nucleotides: TGTGCCAGCTCACCAGGGGCACCCTCCTACAATGAGCAGTTCTTC.

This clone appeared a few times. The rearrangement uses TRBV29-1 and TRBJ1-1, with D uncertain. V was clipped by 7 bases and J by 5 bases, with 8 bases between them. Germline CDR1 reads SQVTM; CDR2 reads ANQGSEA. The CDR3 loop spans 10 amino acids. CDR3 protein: CSALETEAFF. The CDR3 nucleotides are TGCAGCGCCCTAGAAACTGAAGCTTTCTTT.

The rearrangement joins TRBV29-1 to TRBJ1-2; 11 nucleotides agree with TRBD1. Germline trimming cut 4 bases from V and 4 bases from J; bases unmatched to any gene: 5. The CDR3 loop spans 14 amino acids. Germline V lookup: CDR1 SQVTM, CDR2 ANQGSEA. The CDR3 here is CSVGDRGGVYGYTF. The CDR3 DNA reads TGCAGCGTTGGGGACAGGGGGGGAGTCTATGGCTACACCTTC. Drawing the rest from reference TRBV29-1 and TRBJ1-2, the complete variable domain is SAVISQKPSRDICQRGTSLTIQCQVDSQVTMMFWYRQQPGQSLTLIATANQGSEATYESGFVIDKFPISRPNLTFSTLTVSNMSPEDSSIYLCSVGDRGGVYGYTFGSGTRLTVV.

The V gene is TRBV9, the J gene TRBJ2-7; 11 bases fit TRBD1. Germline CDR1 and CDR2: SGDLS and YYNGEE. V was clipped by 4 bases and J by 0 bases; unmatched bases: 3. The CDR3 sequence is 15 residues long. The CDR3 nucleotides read TGTGCCAGCAGCTATGGGACAGGGGGCTCCTACGAGCAGTACTTC. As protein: CASSYGTGGSYEQYF.

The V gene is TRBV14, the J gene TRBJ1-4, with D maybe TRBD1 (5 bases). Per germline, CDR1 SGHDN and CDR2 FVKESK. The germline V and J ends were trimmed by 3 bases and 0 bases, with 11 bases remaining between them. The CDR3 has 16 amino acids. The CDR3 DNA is TGTGCCAGCAGCCACGTCCGGGGACCAACTAATGAAAAACTGTTTTTT. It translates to CASSHVRGPTNEKLFF.

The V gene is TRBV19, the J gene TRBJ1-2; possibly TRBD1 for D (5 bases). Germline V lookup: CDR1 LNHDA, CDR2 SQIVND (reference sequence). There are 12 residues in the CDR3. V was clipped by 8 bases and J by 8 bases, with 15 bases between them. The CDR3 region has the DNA TGTGCCAGTCAATCCGGGACCTGGGGCTACACCTTC. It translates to CASQSGTWGYTF. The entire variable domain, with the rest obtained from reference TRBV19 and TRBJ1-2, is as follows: DGGITQSPKYLFRKEGQNVTLSCEQNLNHDAMYWYRQDPGQGLRLIYYSQIVNDFQKGDIAEGYSVSREKKESFPLTVTSAQKNPTAFYLCASQSGTWGYTFGSGTRLTVV.

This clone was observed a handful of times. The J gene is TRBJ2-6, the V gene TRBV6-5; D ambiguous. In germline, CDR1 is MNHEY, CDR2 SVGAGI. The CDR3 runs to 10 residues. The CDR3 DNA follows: TGTGTATGTGGGGCCAACGTCCTGACTTTC. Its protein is CVCGANVLTF.

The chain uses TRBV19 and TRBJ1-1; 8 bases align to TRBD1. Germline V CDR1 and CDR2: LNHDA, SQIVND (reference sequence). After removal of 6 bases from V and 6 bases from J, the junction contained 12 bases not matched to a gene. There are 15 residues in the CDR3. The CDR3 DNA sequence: TGTGCCAGTAGCCTACCACAGGGGGATCTTCCTGAAGCTTTCTTT. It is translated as CASSLPQGDLPEAFF. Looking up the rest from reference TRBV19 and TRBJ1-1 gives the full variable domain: DGGITQSPKYLFRKEGQNVTLSCEQNLNHDAMYWYRQDPGQGLRLIYYSQIVNDFQKGDIAEGYSVSREKKESFPLTVTSAQKNPTAFYLCASSLPQGDLPEAFFGQGTRLTVV.

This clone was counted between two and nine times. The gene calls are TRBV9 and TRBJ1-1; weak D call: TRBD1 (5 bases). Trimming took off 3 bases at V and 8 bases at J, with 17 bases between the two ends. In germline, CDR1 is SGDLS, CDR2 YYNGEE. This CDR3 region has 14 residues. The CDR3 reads CASSGPWGSSEAFF. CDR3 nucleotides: TGTGCCAGCAGCGGCCCTTGGGGCAGTTCAGAAGCTTTCTTT.

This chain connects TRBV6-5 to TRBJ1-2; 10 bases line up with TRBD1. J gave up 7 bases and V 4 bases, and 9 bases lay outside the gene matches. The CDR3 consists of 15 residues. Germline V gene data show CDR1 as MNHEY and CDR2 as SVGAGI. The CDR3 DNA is TGTGCCAGCAGTTGGACTGACAGGGGGCGCGCTGGCTACACCTTC. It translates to CASSWTDRGRAGYTF.

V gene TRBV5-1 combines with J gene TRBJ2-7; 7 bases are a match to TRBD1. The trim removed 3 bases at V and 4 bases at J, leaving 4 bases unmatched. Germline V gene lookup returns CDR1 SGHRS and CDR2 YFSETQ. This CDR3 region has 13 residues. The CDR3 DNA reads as TGCGCCAGCAGCTACGGACAGGTGTACGAGCAGTACTTC. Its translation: CASSYGQVYEQYF.

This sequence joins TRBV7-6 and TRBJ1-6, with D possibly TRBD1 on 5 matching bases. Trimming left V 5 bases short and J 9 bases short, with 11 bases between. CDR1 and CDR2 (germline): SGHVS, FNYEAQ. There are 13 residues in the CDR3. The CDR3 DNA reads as TGTGCCAGCAGCCTCCAGGGAAGTTCACCCCTCCACTTT. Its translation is CASSLQGSSPLHF.

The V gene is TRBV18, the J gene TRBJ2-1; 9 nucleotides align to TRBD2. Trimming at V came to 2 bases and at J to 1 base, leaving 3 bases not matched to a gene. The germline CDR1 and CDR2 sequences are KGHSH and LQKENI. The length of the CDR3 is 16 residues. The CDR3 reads CASSPDLAGSYNEQFF. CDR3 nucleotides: TGTGCCAGCTCACCAGATCTAGCGGGATCCTACAATGAGCAGTTCTTC. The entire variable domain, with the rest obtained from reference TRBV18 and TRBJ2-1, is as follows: NAGVMQNPRHLVRRRGQEARLRCSPMKGHSHVYWYRQLPEEGLKFMVYLQKENIIDESGMPKERFSAEFPKEGPSILRIQQVVRGDSAAYFCASSPDLAGSYNEQFFGPGTRLTVL.

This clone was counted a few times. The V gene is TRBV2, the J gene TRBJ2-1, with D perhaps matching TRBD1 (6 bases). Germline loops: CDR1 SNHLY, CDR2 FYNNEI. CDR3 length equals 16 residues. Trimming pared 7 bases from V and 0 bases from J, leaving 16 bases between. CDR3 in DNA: TGTGCCAGCACAAAAGAAGGGGGTAGCTCCTACAATGAGCAGTTCTTC. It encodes CASTKEGGSSYNEQFF.